These T cell receptor beta chains were read from a single sample in a study of CD8 T cells in Susac syndrome. Each CDR3 protein gets one entry after TCRdb re-called the immunoSEQ multiplex PCR reads with MiXCR. The data show under 200,000 distinct CDR3 sequences, 94% seen once. Sequenced material: CD4+ T cells from PBMCs. The receptors here all came from a human donor with Susac syndrome. CDR3s include the opening cysteine and the closing phenylalanine or tryptophan. A D gene is named only where the DNA matches it firmly. Expanded clones get a size class; other rows say once, few or many, or leave the size out.

v_call,clone_size,j_call,d_call,cdr3_aa,cdr3_nt
TRBV5-1,once,TRBJ2-2,.,CASSLGNPKTGELFF,TGCGCCAGCAGCTTGGGAAATCCAAAGACCGGGGAGCTGTTTTTT
TRBV5-1,few,TRBJ2-1,.,CASSPGTFPAYNEQFF,TGCGCCAGCAGCCCAGGGACTTTTCCCGCTTACAATGAGCAGTTCTTC
TRBV18,.,TRBJ2-5,.,CASSPPGNRETQYF,TGTGCCAGCTCACCACCCGGCAACCGTGAGACCCAGTACTTC
TRBV4-1,.,TRBJ1-6,.,CASSRPETTDYNSPLHF,TGCGCCAGCAGCCGACCGGAGACTACCGACTATAATTCACCCCTCCACTTT
TRBV6-2/TRBV6-3,.,TRBJ1-2,.,CASSRLEGNYGYTF,TGTGCCAGCAGCAGACTGGAGGGGAACTATGGCTACACCTTC
TRBV5-1,.,TRBJ1-2,TRBD1,CASSVGQYGYTF,TGCGCCAGCAGCGTGGGACAGTATGGCTACACCTTC
TRBV29-1,.,TRBJ2-3,.,CSVKDRGKADTQYF,TGCAGCGTTAAGGACCGGGGTAAGGCAGATACGCAGTATTTT
TRBV9,.,TRBJ1-2,.,CASSVDRGNYGYTF,TGTGCCAGCAGCGTAGATAGGGGGAACTATGGCTACACCTTC
TRBV5-6,.,TRBJ2-1,.,CASSLEPTRSYNEQFF,TGTGCCAGCAGCTTGGAGCCAACCCGCTCCTACAATGAGCAGTTCTTC
TRBV9,once,TRBJ2-7,TRBD2,CASSAGGGRYEQYF,TGTGCCAGCAGCGCCGGGGGGGGGCGCTACGAGCAGTACTTC
TRBV5-1,.,TRBJ1-2,TRBD1,CASSRDREGDGYTF,TGCGCCAGCAGCCGAGACAGGGAAGGGGATGGCTACACCTTC
TRBV2,.,TRBJ2-4,.,CASSDMGAVPEYF,TGTGCCAGCAGTGATATGGGGGCCGTTCCCGAGTACTTC